The entry below gives a single T cell receptor (beta chain) sequence along with its context. These data belong to a study of human CD8 memory T cell subsets. It was UMI-labeled 5' RACE by which the TCR beta libraries were made. Each CDR3 protein gets one entry in TCRdb, which reprocessed the 5' RACE reads and gives no DNA. This table lists more than 5,500 distinct CDR3 sequences. This clonotype originated in a human donor in good health. The sample taken for sequencing was CD8+ stem-like memory T cells (TSCM and TCM) sorted from PBMCs. Described subset: stem-like memory CD8 T cells (TSTEM), CCR7+ PD-1- TIGIT-.

CDR3 sequence reads: CASSSDGLAGPDTQYF. This chain joins TRBV11-2 and TRBJ2-3; TCRdb picks TRBD2, but there is no DNA to check that call. The germline V gene has CDR1 SGHAT and CDR2 FQNNGV. CDR3 size: 16 residues.